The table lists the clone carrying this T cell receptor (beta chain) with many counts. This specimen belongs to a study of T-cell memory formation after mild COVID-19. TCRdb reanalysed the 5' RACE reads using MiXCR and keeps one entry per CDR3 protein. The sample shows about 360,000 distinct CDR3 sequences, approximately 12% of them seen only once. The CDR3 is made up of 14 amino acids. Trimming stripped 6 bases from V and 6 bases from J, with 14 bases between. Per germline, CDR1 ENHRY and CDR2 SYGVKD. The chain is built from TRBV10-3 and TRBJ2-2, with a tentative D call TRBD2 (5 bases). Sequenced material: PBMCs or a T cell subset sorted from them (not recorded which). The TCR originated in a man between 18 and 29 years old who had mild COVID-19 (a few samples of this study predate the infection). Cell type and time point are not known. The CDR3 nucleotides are TGTGCCATCAGAGAGGGCCATGGATCCGGGGAGCTGTTTTTT. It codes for CAIREGHGSGELFF.